A single TCR beta chain is shown here with its context. The antigen is undetermined. Assay: immunoSEQ multiplex PCR; the TCRdb copy retains only in-frame clones and omits some. Of about 100,000 clones in the sample, around 88% were seen once. The data belong to a study of PD-1 blockade in classical Hodgkin lymphoma. Study-wide findings and caveats: As was reported, newly diagnosed patients showed lower baseline TCR diversity than healthy donors did. The CD4+ diversity rise by C4D1 was clearest in complete responders. Complete responders' diversity at baseline resembled that of newly diagnosed patients.

Each of the patients experienced relapse following autologous stem cell transplantation, and their brentuximab vedotin exposure differed. Responses achieved at best were complete response, partial response or progressive disease. Per germline, CDR1 LNHDA and CDR2 SQIVND (reference sequence). Germline trimming cut 3 bases from V and 2 bases from J; bases unmatched to any gene: 4. The CDR3 extends over 14 amino acids. The receptor was isolated from a human donor with classical Hodgkin lymphoma. The source was peripheral blood mononuclear cells (PBMCs), collected before the second cycle of nivolumab. The chain carries TRBV19 and TRBJ2-7; 7 bases agree with TRBD1. The CDR3 DNA reads as TGTGCCAGTAGTATTATGACAGGGACCTACGAGCAGTACTTC. Protein product: CASSIMTGTYEQYF.